Below, 13 T cell receptor beta chains from the same sample are listed, as sequenced in a study of tumor and adjacent non-tumor tissue in lung cancer (dated 2018 in TCRdb). Library preparation was by multiplex PCR. Sequenced on an Illumina HiSeq 2500. TCRbeta libraries were constructed through three rounds of nested PCR with primers (Table S4) according to protocols adapted from ARM-PCR. The public sequencing data were trimmed at Q25 with fastp and processed into clonotypes with MiXCR by TCRdb, which kept only in-frame beta chains. For every CDR3 protein sequence, its rows merge into one entry that carries the most common genes and DNA. The sample includes about 75,000 distinct CDR3 sequences, with roughly 80% observed a single time. The ten largest clones represent approximately 12% of the sample. Bulk unsorted tissue served as the source for RNA extraction, and RNA quality was assessed using a NanoDrop ND-1000 and an Agilent 2100.

Sequenced: lung tumor tissue. All receptors come from a woman aged 45-59 years with non-small cell lung cancer.

A remark on this clonotype: An end of the junction differs from the germline gene, which may be a read error. The V call is TRBV12-3 or TRBV12-4, the J call TRBJ1-4; 7 nucleotides agree with TRBD1. This CDR3 region has 19 residues. The CDR3: CASSSPTTFGQVLTEKLFF. The CDR3 DNA sequence: TGTGCTAGCAGTTCCCCGACGACGTTTGGACAGGTCCTGACTGAAAAACTGTTTTTT.

As concerns this clonotype: The junction departs from germline at one end; a sequencing error may be responsible. The rearrangement links TRBV4-1 to TRBJ2-7; D gene ambiguous. Per germline, CDR1 MGHRA and CDR2 YSYEKL. The CDR3 spans 14 residues. CDR3: CASSQDTEVWEQYF. CDR3 DNA: TGCGCAAGCAGCCAAGACACAGAGGTCTGGGAGCAGTACTTC.

With regard to this clonotype: One end of the junction does not line up with germline, which may come from a read error. The chain has TRBV10-3 and TRBJ2-5; TRBD2 matches 8 bases. Germline assignment: CDR1 ENHRY and CDR2 SYGVKD. The CDR3 loop spans 14 amino acids. This CDR3 is CVISRTSCAETQYF. CDR3 nucleotide sequence: TGTGTCATCAGTAGGACTAGCTGCGCGGAGACCCAGTACTTC.

As concerns this clonotype: At one boundary the junction diverges from the germline segment, which might be a read error. The rearrangement joins TRBV14 to TRBJ1-5; D gene unclear. From germline, CDR1 is SGHDN and CDR2 FVKESK. The CDR3 covers 13 residues. CDR3 in amino acids: CVSSPQTNQPQHF. The CDR3 DNA reads as TGTGTCAGCAGCCCGCAAACTAATCAGCCCCAGCATTTT.

As regards this clonotype: The final CDR3 position lacks the conserved phenylalanine or tryptophan, pointing to a likely read error. Because the CDR3's place on the DNA is in doubt, the DNA is left out and the CDR3 is given as listed by TCRdb. This chain joins TRBV11-2 and TRBJ2-7. The CDR3 has 14 residues if both end residues are counted. Germline assignment: CDR1 SGHAT and CDR2 FQNNGV. CDR3 residues: CASSLDSVSYERYI.

On this clonotype itself: A read error may be the cause here, since a much bigger clone is one base away. The J gene is TRBJ2-7, the V gene TRBV18, with unresolved D. Germline V lookup: CDR1 KGHSH, CDR2 LQKENI. Deletions cut 2 bases from V and 9 bases from J, with 14 bases between. The CDR3 consists of 13 residues. The CDR3 DNA reads TGTGCCAGCTCACCAGTGCTGTACGGTGTGCAGTACTTC. Its translation: CASSPVLYGVQYF.

This clonotype is medium-sized. The V gene is TRBV29-1, the J gene TRBJ2-2; TRBD1 agrees at 7 bases. V dropped 4 bases and J dropped 5; count of bases not matched to a gene: 10. Germline V lookup: CDR1 SQVTM, CDR2 ANQGSEA. The CDR3 loop spans 15 amino acids. For the CDR3, the DNA is TGCAGCGTTGGGGGTCAGGGGGTAGGGACCGGGGAGCTGTTTTTT. This codes for CSVGGQGVGTGELFF.

Worth noting for this clonotype: At one end the junction does not follow the germline gene, possibly because of a read error. The chain recombines TRBV5-4 with TRBJ2-6; the match to TRBD2 covers 10 bases. The germline V gene encodes CDR1 SGHNT and CDR2 YYREEE (reference sequence). CDR3 length: 19 amino acids. In DNA form, the CDR3 reads TGCGTCAGCAGCTTGGTAGCTAGCGGGAGCCTTCCTGGGGCCAACGACCTGACTTTC. Encoded protein: CVSSLVASGSLPGANDLTF.

This clonotype has just one count. Compared with germline, one end of the junction differs, possibly owing to a read error. The chain combines TRBV4-2 with TRBJ2-7; 9 bases line up with TRBD2. CDR3 length: 16 amino acids. In germline, CDR1 is LGHNA, CDR2 YNFKEQ. The CDR3 region is CASSQDGTSRSYEQYF. The CDR3, as DNA: TGTGCCAGTAGCCAAGATGGGACTAGCAGGAGTTACGAGCAGTACTTC.

As for this clonotype: This CDR3 fails to terminate in the conserved phenylalanine or tryptophan, so it likely reflects a read error. The chain joins TRBV11-2 to TRBJ1-2; the D gene is possibly TRBD1 (6 bases). CDR1 is SGHAT and CDR2 is FQNNGV in the germline V gene. V dropped 0 bases and J dropped 7 bases, with 15 bases sitting between them. The CDR3 has 15 residues. The CDR3 sequence: CASSLEGASGGGYTI. The CDR3 DNA follows: TGTGCCAGCAGCTTAGAGGGGGCCAGTGGCGGTGGCTACACCATC.

This clonotype was detected a few times. The missing conserved phenylalanine or tryptophan at the end of this CDR3 makes a read error likely. The chain combines TRBV20-1 with TRBJ2-3; D call uncertain. This CDR3 is built from 10 residues. CDR1 DFQATT and CDR2 SNEGSKA come from the germline V gene (reference sequence). Trimming cost V 8 bases and J 12 bases, with 15 bases left between them. The CDR3 nucleotides are TGCAGTCCCATGGGCAGTACCCAGTATCTT. This gives the protein CSPMGSTQYL.

With respect to this clonotype: No conserved phenylalanine or tryptophan is present at the end of the CDR3, so a read error is the likely explanation. J is TRBJ1-5 and V is TRBV29-1; D call uncertain. Germline assignment: CDR1 SQVTM and CDR2 ANQGSEA. Trimming shortened V by 6 bases and J by 5 bases, and 14 bases separated the two germline ends. The length of the CDR3 is 13 residues. CDR3 in DNA: TGCAGCGTAGCCCTTCATCACGATCAGCCCCAGCATTAT. Its protein product is CSVALHHDQPQHY.

A word on this clonotype: Sequence at one end of the junction differs from germline and may be a read error. This chain uses TRBV7-9 with TRBJ2-1; TRBD2 matches 10 bases. The CDR3 has 17 residues. Germline lookup yields CDR1 SEHNR and CDR2 FQNEAQ (reference sequence). CDR3 amino acids: CDSSPRRTSGFYNEKFF. CDR3 bases: TGTGACAGCAGCCCAAGGCGGACTAGCGGCTTTTACAATGAGAAGTTCTTC. The whole variable domain, filled in from reference TRBV7-9 and TRBJ2-1, reads DTGVSQNPRHKITKRGQNVTFRCDPISEHNRLYWYRQTLGQGPEFLTYFQNEAQLEKSRLLSDRFSAERPKGSFSTLEIQRTEQGDSAMYLCDSSPRRTSGFYNEKFFGPGTRLTVL.